This T cell receptor beta chain was sequenced for a study of post-analysis software for immune sequencing data. Overall study: As for disease course, relapsing-remitting, secondary progressive and progressive-relapsing multiple sclerosis were all included. Study-level results: TRBV segments more frequent in patients than in controls numbered roughly five and included TRBV5-6, TRBV5-1 and TRBV20-1. In multiple sclerosis, normalized Chao1 diversity was significantly below that of controls.

Researchers reported that TCR beta cDNA libraries carried unique molecular identifiers. Roughly 470,000 cDNA molecules came from about 1 to 10 million T cells. Via MiXCR, TCRdb re-called the PCR reads, giving one row per CDR3 protein. The table includes roughly 580,000 distinct CDR3 sequences, 40% to 50% detected once. A word on this clonotype: The antigen is undetermined.

CDR3 length: 13 residues. Germline CDR1 reads SGHVS; CDR2 reads FQNEAQ. Trimming cost V 4 bases and J 13 bases, with 17 bases left between them. Sequencing used blood. The source of this sequence is a girl aged 5 to 17 with multiple sclerosis. The V call is TRBV7-8, the J call TRBJ2-4; D gene unclear. The CDR3 region is CASSSTVWSAQYF. Here the CDR3 DNA reads TGTGCCAGCAGCTCTACCGTCTGGTCAGCGCAGTACTTC.